This T cell receptor (beta chain) was recorded in a study of shared clonotypes between healthy human individuals. For the study at large: Donor composition was a couple of women and three men, aged 18 to 49.

The table lists this clone with a few counts. Its antigen is currently unknown. CD4+ cell separation produced CD45RA+ naive and CD45RA-negative memory subsets. Sequenced by immunoSEQ multiplex PCR; TCRdb stores in-frame clones only, minus some. The data show 850,000 to 1,100,000 clones, 70% to 80% seen once. Study results and caveats: How much donors shared clonotypes was expected to be affected by sequencing depth.

The TCR comes from a man aged 18 to 29 in good health. Some clones in this sample may be carry-over from other donors' samples. The sample consisted of memory CD4+ T cells from PBMCs. Described subset: CD45RA-negative fraction.

In DNA, the CDR3 is TGTGCCAGCAGCTCTTTCGCCAACACTGAAGCTTTCTTT. Its translation is CASSSFANTEAFF. The chain uses TRBV7-9 and TRBJ1-1; D gene uncertain. Germline CDR1 and CDR2: SEHNR and FQNEAQ (reference sequence). Trimming left V 4 bases short and J 2 bases short, with 8 bases between. CDR3 length: 13 amino acids.